This TCR beta chain was identified during a study of T cell responses to AZD1222 COVID-19 vaccine. Some clones are missing from TCRdb's copy, which holds only in-frame ones; the method was immunoSEQ multiplex PCR. The sample yields 140,000 or so clones, 88% seen once. The CDR3 covers 13 residues. V gave up 8 bases and J gave up 5 bases, with 16 bases separating them. Per the germline V gene, CDR1 is MDHEN and CDR2 is SYDVKM. This clone was observed a single time. What it recognizes is unknown. Study outcomes and limitations: Females made up more of the donors, who were largely white British, and clonal diversity may have come out too low. The CD4 TCRs associated with vaccination extended across spike and predominated at 160-218 and 743-854.

This sequence joins TRBV28 and TRBJ2-7, with no clear D. The TCR was taken from an adult who received the AZD1222 COVID-19 vaccine. The source was peripheral blood, collected 28 days after the second AZD1222 dose. CDR3 DNA sequence: TGTGCCAGCGCCCCTCCAGGACGGAACGAGCAGTACTTC. Translating gives CASAPPGRNEQYF.